One and the same sample provided the 29 T cell receptor beta chains below, sequenced in a study of shared clonotypes between healthy human individuals (dated by TCRdb to the early 2020s). The library was built by means of the immunoSEQ multiplex PCR assay. TCRdb obtained this table from immuneACCESS and retained in-frame rearrangements with V and J assigned. These tables miss some clones; where compared with another copy, unresolved V genes account for less than half of the shortfall, and the remainder is unexplained. The sample table shows roughly 1,000,000 clones, and 75% to 85% are seen once. The top ten clones comprise roughly 0.56% of the sample. Sequencing was performed on memory CD4+ T cells from PBMCs. The cell subset or site label on this specimen signifies: CD45RA-negative fraction. The receptors stem from a man in his late teens or twenties in good health. Some clones in this sample may be carry-over from other donors' samples.

The rearrangement links TRBV7-3 to TRBJ2-3, with TRBD1 identical over 8 bases. V dropped 5 bases and J dropped 7; count of bases not matched to a gene: 11. Germline CDR1 is SGHTA and CDR2 is FQGTGA. This CDR3 contains 15 residues. The CDR3 region is CASSPQGATRHTQYF. DNA of the CDR3: TGTGCCAGCAGCCCTCAGGGGGCGACCCGCCATACGCAGTATTTT. The full variable domain, with the rest looked up from reference TRBV7-3 and TRBJ2-3, is GAGVSQTPSNKVTEKGKYVELRCDPISGHTALYWYRQSLGQGPEFLIYFQGTGAADDSGLPNDRFFAVRPEGSVSTLKIQRTERGDSAVYLCASSPQGATRHTQYFGPGTRLTVL.

This sequence joins TRBV5-1 and TRBJ1-4; TRBD1 is a possible D gene (5 bases). The length of the CDR3 is 15 residues. The germline gives CDR1 SGHRS, CDR2 YFSETQ. V lost 1 base and J lost 4, with 11 bases in between. The DNA of the CDR3 is TGCGCCAGCAGCTTGCTCGGGACTGATAATGAAAAACTGTTTTTT. It encodes CASSLLGTDNEKLFF.

The rearrangement links TRBV5-1 to TRBJ1-1; tentative D call: TRBD1 (5 bases). The CDR3 length is 15 residues. Per the germline V gene, CDR1 is SGHRS and CDR2 is YFSETQ. The ends were cut back, 0 bases at V and 0 bases at J, with 9 bases in the middle. CDR3 amino acids: CASSLVGAVNTEAFF. The CDR3 nucleotides read TGCGCCAGCAGCTTGGTAGGGGCGGTGAACACTGAAGCTTTCTTT.

The genes are TRBV7-2 and TRBJ2-7; D is unresolved. The CDR3 sequence is 13 residues long. The V end was cut by 5 bases, the J end by 6 bases, with 14 bases between. From germline, CDR1 is SGHTA and CDR2 FQGNSA. The DNA for the CDR3 is TGTGCCAGCAGCATTAATATCGACGGCGAGCAGTACTTC. As protein: CASSINIDGEQYF.

This clone was seen only a few times. V usage is TRBV19 and J usage is TRBJ1-2; D uncertain. Trimming took off 5 bases at V and 3 bases at J, with 16 bases between the two ends. Germline V gene lookup returns CDR1 LNHDA and CDR2 SQIVND (reference sequence). CDR3 length equals 15 residues. The CDR3, as DNA: TGTGCCAGTAGTTCGAGTGGATATGGCCACTATGGCTACACCTTC. It translates to CASSSSGYGHYGYTF.

CDR3 in amino acids: CASSLVNGAYNEQFF. Written as DNA, the CDR3 is TGTGCCAGCAGTTTGGTTAATGGAGCCTACAATGAGCAGTTCTTC. The chain has TRBV27 and TRBJ2-1; D remains unclear. CDR3 length: 15 amino acids. In germline, CDR1 is MNHEY, CDR2 SMNVEV (reference sequence). V was shortened by 3 bases and J by 2 bases, with 11 bases between the two germline ends.

In its sample, this clone was seen a few times. The CDR3 region has the DNA TGCGCCAGCAGCTCCCGGGACAGGAACACCGGGGAGCTGTTTTTT. Residues: CASSSRDRNTGELFF. The chain combines TRBV5-1 with TRBJ2-2; 7 bases fit TRBD1. The trim removed 3 bases at V and 1 base at J, leaving 3 bases unmatched. The CDR3 loop spans 15 amino acids. CDR1 and CDR2 (germline): SGHRS, YFSETQ. The entire variable domain, with the rest obtained from reference TRBV5-1 and TRBJ2-2, is as follows: KAGVTQTPRYLIKTRGQQVTLSCSPISGHRSVSWYQQTPGQGLQFLFEYFSETQRNKGNFPGRFSGRQFSNSRSEMNVSTLELGDSALYLCASSSRDRNTGELFFGEGSRLTVL.

This clone was counted a few times. The gene calls are TRBV19 and TRBJ1-5; D unclear. This CDR3 is 14 amino acids long. Trimming took off 8 bases at V and 9 bases at J, with 20 bases between the two ends. The germline V gene has CDR1 LNHDA and CDR2 SQIVND (reference sequence). The CDR3 DNA reads TGTGCCAGTGCATTATGGACGGTGCAAAGGCCCCAGCATTTT. Translating gives CASALWTVQRPQHF.

The chain carries TRBV28 and TRBJ2-3, with a possible D match to TRBD2 (5 bases). V shed 7 bases and J shed 1 base, with 15 bases lying between them. CDR3 size: 15 residues. Germline CDR1 and CDR2: MDHEN and SYDVKM. DNA of the CDR3: TGTGCCAGCACCCCTGCGGGTAGCGGCACAGATACGCAGTATTTT. This codes for CASTPAGSGTDTQYF. The variable domain in full, with the rest retrieved from reference TRBV28 and TRBJ2-3, is DVKVTQSSRYLVKRTGEKVFLECVQDMDHENMFWYRQDPGLGLRLIYFSYDVKMKEKGDIPEGYSVSREKKERFSLILESASTNQTSMYLCASTPAGSGTDTQYFGPGTRLTVL.

The genes are TRBV5-1 and TRBJ2-5; D call uncertain. This CDR3 is 15 amino acids long. V lost 0 bases to trimming and J lost 2 bases, with 11 bases between them. Germline V gives CDR1 SGHRS, CDR2 YFSETQ. The CDR3 bases are TGCGCCAGCAGCTTGGCCTGGCACGATCAAGAGACCCAGTACTTC. Residues: CASSLAWHDQETQYF.

V and J are TRBV18 and TRBJ1-2; a possible D gene is TRBD1 (5 bases). The CDR3 has 13 amino acids. CDR1 and CDR2 from the germline V gene are KGHSH and LQKENI. V lost 3 bases and J 6 bases, leaving 11 bases between the germline ends. The CDR3 here is CASSPAAGNGYTF. The CDR3 nucleotides are TGTGCCAGCTCACCGGCGGCAGGGAATGGCTACACCTTC. Combining the CDR3 with reference TRBV18 and TRBJ1-2 gives the whole variable domain NAGVMQNPRHLVRRRGQEARLRCSPMKGHSHVYWYRQLPEEGLKFMVYLQKENIIDESGMPKERFSAEFPKEGPSILRIQQVVRGDSAAYFCASSPAAGNGYTFGSGTRLTVV.

This clone was recorded a few times. The V gene is TRBV5-1, the J gene TRBJ1-4; D is unresolved. The germline gives CDR1 SGHRS, CDR2 YFSETQ. The germline V and J ends were trimmed by 0 bases and 7 bases, with 16 bases remaining between them. The CDR3 extends over 16 amino acids. CDR3 bases: TGCGCCAGCAGCTTGGGTCCTCTTCTTCGCGGTGAAAAACTGTTTTTT. It is translated as CASSLGPLLRGEKLFF.

J is TRBJ2-7 and V is TRBV5-1; maybe TRBD2 (5 bases). This CDR3 spans 13 amino acids. CDR1 and CDR2 from the germline V gene are SGHRS and YFSETQ. V lost 7 bases, J lost 1 base, and 12 bases lay in between. CDR3 DNA sequence: TGCGCCAGCCGAGGACTCCCATCCTACGAGCAGTACTTC. Translation: CASRGLPSYEQYF.

The chain has TRBV2 and TRBJ2-2, with TRBD1 as a possible D gene (6 bases). The V end lost 6 bases, the J end lost 2 bases, and 7 bases lay between the germline ends. Germline V gene sequence: CDR1 SNHLY, CDR2 FYNNEI. The CDR3 spans 13 residues. The CDR3 region is CASRTGNTGELFF. CDR3 nucleotides: TGTGCCAGCAGGACAGGAAACACCGGGGAGCTGTTTTTT.

The count of this clone is one. The gene calls are TRBV7-3 and TRBJ2-1; 7 bases match TRBD2. V trimming: 1 base; J trimming: 5 bases; junction bases outside the gene matches: 8. The CDR3 is made up of 16 amino acids. Germline CDR1 is SGHTA and CDR2 is FQGTGA. The CDR3: CASSLNSAGLNNEQFF. In DNA, the CDR3 is TGTGCCAGCAGCTTAAATTCAGCGGGACTGAACAATGAGCAGTTCTTC.

V gene TRBV19 combines with J gene TRBJ2-2, with D unresolved. CDR3 length: 13 residues. V lost 4 bases and J lost 7, with 10 bases in between. The germline V gene has CDR1 LNHDA and CDR2 SQIVND (reference sequence). CDR3 coding DNA: TGTGCCAGTAGTACCGGACGGGTCGGGGAGCTGTTTTTT. As protein: CASSTGRVGELFF.

V gene TRBV5-6 combines with J gene TRBJ1-2; D not resolved. Germline V gene data show CDR1 as SGHDT and CDR2 as YYEEEE. There are 13 residues in the CDR3. V was cut by 4 bases and J by 1 base, with 8 bases left in between. The CDR3 DNA follows: TGTGCCAGCAGCCGGACGGTTAACTATGGCTACACCTTC. Translation gives CASSRTVNYGYTF. The full variable domain, with the rest looked up from reference TRBV5-6 and TRBJ1-2, is DAGVTQSPTHLIKTRGQQVTLRCSPKSGHDTVSWYQQALGQGPQFIFQYYEEEERQRGNFPDRFSGHQFPNYSSELNVNALLLGDSALYLCASSRTVNYGYTFGSGTRLTVV.

The chain has TRBV11-2 and TRBJ2-2, with D possibly being TRBD2 (6 bases). V lost 5 bases and J lost 1, with 14 bases in between. Germline V lookup: CDR1 SGHAT, CDR2 FQNNGV. The length of the CDR3 is 16 residues. Here the CDR3 DNA reads TGTGCCAGCAGCCCACCTCTGGGGGGGAACACCGGGGAGCTGTTTTTT. Its protein is CASSPPLGGNTGELFF.

For the CDR3, the DNA is TGTGCCAGCAGTCCCAGAAGGACCCGGGACTCAGACAATGAGCAGTTCTTC. Translated: CASSPRRTRDSDNEQFF. The chain combines TRBV28 with TRBJ2-1; possibly TRBD2 for D (6 bases). The CDR3 loop spans 17 amino acids. V lost 5 bases, J lost 5 bases, and 22 bases lay in between. Germline V gene data show CDR1 as MDHEN and CDR2 as SYDVKM.

The rearrangement uses TRBV5-1 and TRBJ2-2; D not certain. This CDR3 is built from 15 residues. In germline, CDR1 is SGHRS, CDR2 YFSETQ. V lost 2 bases and J lost 0, with 8 bases in between. The CDR3 is CASSLPTPNTGELFF. The CDR3, as DNA: TGCGCCAGCAGCTTACCGACGCCGAACACCGGGGAGCTGTTTTTT.

The rearrangement uses TRBV7-3 and TRBJ2-1; 9 nucleotides agree with TRBD2. V shed 2 bases, J shed 7 bases, and the junction held 9 bases outside the gene matches. The germline gives CDR1 SGHTA, CDR2 FQGTGA. CDR3 size: 16 residues. The CDR3 protein is CASSLWASGIGNEQFF. The CDR3 DNA reads as TGTGCCAGCAGCTTATGGGCTAGCGGGATAGGTAATGAGCAGTTCTTC.

This chain joins TRBV7-8 and TRBJ1-5; 8 nucleotides match TRBD1. Germline V CDR1 and CDR2: SGHVS, FQNEAQ. The CDR3 is made up of 14 amino acids. V lost 6 bases to trimming and J lost 6 bases; unmatched junction nucleotides: 7. CDR3 loop: CASRKTGGSQPQHF. In DNA form, the CDR3 reads TGTGCCAGCAGAAAAACAGGGGGGAGTCAGCCCCAGCATTTT.

The chain employs TRBV2 and TRBJ1-1, with a possible D match to TRBD1 (6 bases). CDR3 size: 14 residues. V was pared by 6 bases and J by 0 bases, with 11 bases between. The germline V gene has CDR1 SNHLY and CDR2 FYNNEI. The CDR3 DNA sequence: TGTGCCAGCAGCCAGGGGCCCATGAACACTGAAGCTTTCTTT. Protein: CASSQGPMNTEAFF.

The V call is TRBV19, the J call TRBJ1-2; D is undetermined. Looked up from germline, CDR1 is LNHDA and CDR2 is SQIVND (reference sequence). The V end lost 5 bases, the J end lost 6 bases, and 7 bases lay between the germline ends. This CDR3 is 11 amino acids long. The CDR3 coding sequence is TGTGCCAGTAGTGATGGCGATGGCTACACCTTC. Its translation is CASSDGDGYTF.

The chain joins TRBV7-9 to TRBJ1-1; the match to TRBD1 covers 11 bases. CDR3 length equals 15 residues. With V trimmed by 5 bases and J by 5 bases, 7 bases remained unmatched. The germline V gene encodes CDR1 SEHNR and CDR2 FQNEAQ (reference sequence). CDR3 bases: TGTGCCAGCAGCCCGGGGACAGGGGGAGGGACTGAAGCTTTCTTT. Amino acid sequence: CASSPGTGGGTEAFF.

The chain links TRBV7-3 to TRBJ2-2; no clear D gene. Germline lookup yields CDR1 SGHTA and CDR2 FQGTGA. This CDR3 is 14 amino acids long. V was trimmed by 2 bases and J by 5 bases, leaving 9 bases between them. CDR3 nucleotides: TGTGCCAGCAGCTTATCCACCTTAACCGGGGAGCTGTTTTTT. It specifies CASSLSTLTGELFF. Full variable domain (rest looked up from reference TRBV7-3 and TRBJ2-2): GAGVSQTPSNKVTEKGKYVELRCDPISGHTALYWYRQSLGQGPEFLIYFQGTGAADDSGLPNDRFFAVRPEGSVSTLKIQRTERGDSAVYLCASSLSTLTGELFFGEGSRLTVL.

This clone was counted once. Other nucleotide sequences from this sample produce the same CDR3. V is TRBV5-1 and J is TRBJ2-6; D not certain. The CDR3 contains 15 residues. Germline values: CDR1 SGHRS, CDR2 YFSETQ. The V end was cut by 4 bases, the J end by 0 bases, with 8 bases between. The CDR3 region is CASSLLGSGANVLTF. The CDR3 DNA reads as TGCGCCAGCAGCCTACTTGGCTCTGGGGCCAACGTCCTGACTTTC. Supplemented by reference TRBV5-1 and TRBJ2-6, the full variable domain reads KAGVTQTPRYLIKTRGQQVTLSCSPISGHRSVSWYQQTPGQGLQFLFEYFSETQRNKGNFPGRFSGRQFSNSRSEMNVSTLELGDSALYLCASSLLGSGANVLTFGAGSRLTVL.

The genes are TRBV4-2 and TRBJ2-4; 7 bases align to TRBD2. The CDR3 has 16 residues. Germline V gene data show CDR1 as LGHNA and CDR2 as YNFKEQ. V shed 4 bases and J 5 bases; nucleotides not matched to a gene: 11. In DNA form, the CDR3 reads TGTGCCAGCAGCCTTAACCCCGGGGGGAGAGAAAACATTCAGTACTTC. It translates to CASSLNPGGRENIQYF.

The genes are TRBV5-5 and TRBJ1-1; D is uncertain. Looked up from germline, CDR1 is SGHKS and CDR2 is YYEKEE (reference sequence). This CDR3 has 13 residues. The V gene lost 1 base and the J gene lost 4 bases, with 8 bases spanning the gap. This chain's CDR3 is CASSLSLSTEAFF. Written as DNA, the CDR3 is TGTGCCAGCAGCTTGTCCCTTTCCACTGAAGCTTTCTTT.